A selection of T cell receptor beta chains follows, all from one sample in a study of cytomegalovirus exposure and HLA in healthy donors. Data came from immunoSEQ multiplex PCR; TCRdb stores just in-frame clones and leaves some out. The table records 150,000 to 200,000 clones, 81% of them present only once. Material for sequencing was PBMCs. The receptors were gathered from a man between 40 and 49 years old in good health and CMV-seropositive. CDR3s include the opening cysteine and the closing phenylalanine or tryptophan. The D gene is left open where the match is weak. Only some rows state a clone size, as once, few, many or a class for expanded clones.

clone size	D gene	V gene	J gene	CDR3 protein	CDR3 DNA
few	TRBD2	TRBV5-1	TRBJ2-7	CASRLAGGSWEQYF	TGCGCCAGCAGGTTAGCGGGGGGGTCCTGGGAGCAGTACTTC
NA	TRBD1	TRBV19	TRBJ1-1	CASSITGVGTEAFF	TGTGCCAGTAGTATAACAGGGGTGGGCACTGAAGCTTTCTTT
NA	TRBD1	TRBV19	TRBJ2-2	CASSPRGQGYTGELFF	TGTGCCAGTAGTCCCCGCGGACAGGGGTACACCGGGGAGCTGTTTTTT
NA	TRBD1	TRBV18	TRBJ2-7	CASSPGQVGYEQYF	TGTGCCAGCTCACCAGGACAGGTGGGCTACGAGCAGTACTTC
once	NA	TRBV10-3	TRBJ1-5	CAISESGNNQPQHF	TGTGCCATCAGTGAATCGGGAAATAATCAGCCCCAGCATTTT
NA	NA	TRBV1	TRBJ1-5	CTSSQGTPRKVYRGRQPQHF	TGCACCAGCAGCCAAGGGACGCCCCGGAAGGTTTACAGGGGAAGACAGCCCCAGCATTTT
once	TRBD1	TRBV6-1	TRBJ1-1	CASSLDRGRTEAFF	TGTGCCAGCAGTCTGGACAGGGGGCGGACTGAAGCTTTCTTT
few	TRBD1	TRBV15	TRBJ2-1	CATSWGQGNNEQFF	TGTGCCACCAGCTGGGGACAGGGGAACAATGAGCAGTTCTTC
few	TRBD2	TRBV2	TRBJ2-7	CASSEVAGWSYEQYF	TGTGCCAGCAGTGAAGTAGCGGGGTGGTCCTACGAGCAGTACTTC
NA	TRBD1	TRBV6-5	TRBJ1-5	CASSSDRGRNQPQHF	TGTGCCAGCAGCTCGGACAGGGGAAGGAATCAGCCCCAGCATTTT
NA	TRBD1	TRBV7-3	TRBJ1-1	CASSLGQGVRAFF	TGTGCCAGCAGCTTAGGCCAGGGGGTCCGTGCTTTCTTT
once	TRBD1	TRBV5-1	TRBJ2-5	CASSLGTGARETQYF	TGCGCCAGCAGCTTGGGTACAGGGGCAAGGGAGACCCAGTACTTC
NA	NA	TRBV6-5	TRBJ2-3	CASSSSSVWTDTQYF	TGTGCCAGCAGCTCATCTAGCGTCTGGACAGATACGCAGTATTTT
once	NA	TRBV7-9	TRBJ1-2	CASSFGIYGYTF	TGTGCCAGCAGTTTCGGGATCTATGGCTACACCTTC
NA	NA	TRBV19	TRBJ2-5	CASSRANQETQYF	TGTGCCAGTAGTAGGGCGAATCAAGAGACCCAGTACTTC
NA	NA	TRBV7-9	TRBJ2-7	CASSYGLSSAEQYF	TGTGCCAGCAGCTACGGACTATCCTCGGCCGAGCAGTACTTC
NA	TRBD1	TRBV2	TRBJ2-5	CASTPMVQGETQYF	TGTGCCAGCACCCCAATGGTACAGGGGGAGACCCAGTACTTC
NA	TRBD1	TRBV29-1	TRBJ1-1	CSVRGAGGYRTEAFF	TGCAGCGTGAGGGGGGCAGGGGGCTATAGGACTGAAGCTTTCTTT
NA	NA	TRBV4-1	TRBJ1-5	CASSQVPGQPNQPQHF	TGCGCCAGCAGCCAAGTCCCCGGACAGCCAAATCAGCCCCAGCATTTT
NA	NA	TRBV6-1	TRBJ1-4	CASSEVGGVGEKLFF	TGTGCCAGCAGTGAAGTCGGGGGAGTGGGCGAAAAACTGTTTTTT
NA	NA	TRBV5-1	TRBJ2-7	CASSLNRVYEQYF	TGCGCCAGCAGCTTGAACAGGGTTTACGAGCAGTACTTC
NA	NA	TRBV7-6	TRBJ1-1	CASSLGQGIDVEAFF	TGTGCCAGCAGCTTAGGTCAGGGGATAGATGTTGAAGCTTTCTTT
NA	NA	TRBV7-3	TRBJ1-1	CASSPQGGGTEAFF	TGTGCCAGCAGCCCCCAGGGAGGGGGCACTGAAGCTTTCTTT
NA	TRBD1	TRBV7-9	TRBJ1-1	CASSYPTGGGGEAFF	TGTGCCAGCAGCTACCCCACAGGGGGCGGGGGGGAAGCTTTCTTT
NA	NA	TRBV6-5	TRBJ2-2	CASSYGDSSFTGELFF	TGTGCCAGCAGTTACGGTGACAGCTCTTTCACCGGGGAGCTGTTTTTT
NA	NA	TRBV18	TRBJ2-7	CASSPGPRYEQYF	TGTGCCAGCTCACCAGGGCCTCGCTACGAGCAGTACTTC
NA	NA	TRBV5-4	TRBJ1-3	CASSFGQGNTIYF	TGTGCCAGCAGCTTCGGTCAGGGGAACACCATATATTTT
NA	TRBD1	TRBV7-3	TRBJ2-3	CASSLTGIRDTQYF	TGTGCCAGCAGCTTGACAGGGATCAGGGATACGCAGTATTTT
NA	NA	TRBV7-9	TRBJ1-4	CASSLGVTLGGKLFF	TGTGCCAGCAGCTTAGGGGTGACCCTTGGCGGAAAACTGTTTTTT
once	NA	TRBV15	TRBJ2-7	CATSRVMRYRCYEQYF	TGTGCCACCAGCAGAGTAATGCGTTATCGCTGCTACGAGCAGTACTTC
NA	NA	TRBV5-4	TRBJ2-5	CASSLAGLQETQYF	TGTGCCAGCAGCTTGGCAGGCCTCCAAGAGACCCAGTACTTC
NA	TRBD2	TRBV9	TRBJ2-3	CASSVSGGGTDTQYF	TGTGCCAGCAGCGTTAGCGGGGGGGGCACAGATACGCAGTATTTT
NA	NA	TRBV5-4	TRBJ1-2	CASTLGAAYYGYTF	TGTGCCAGCACCCTAGGGGCAGCCTACTATGGCTACACCTTC
NA	NA	TRBV5-1	TRBJ2-1	CASIELGAQSSYNEQFF	TGCGCCAGCATTGAGCTGGGAGCCCAGAGCTCCTACAATGAGCAGTTCTTC
NA	NA	TRBV7-8	TRBJ2-7	CASSLGVTSTSYEQYF	TGTGCCAGCAGCTTGGGAGTGACTAGTACCTCCTACGAGCAGTACTTC